This T cell receptor (beta chain) was identified during a study of patients and donors after allogeneic stem cell transplantation. TCRdb independently ran MiXCR on the RT-PCR reads; one entry per CDR3 protein. The sample lists approximately 430,000 distinct CDR3 sequences; under 20% were seen once. This CDR3 comprises 15 residues. With 6 bases removed from V and 0 bases from J, the gap between germline ends came to 11 bases. Sequences were obtained from blood, either unsorted or a sorted T cell fraction (not recorded which). The clonotype comes from a human donor who was either an allogeneic HSCT recipient or a stem cell or donor lymphocyte infusion donor (not recorded which). It is not recorded whose cells these are; they may come from a transplant donor. The chain couples TRBV12-3 or TRBV12-4 to TRBJ2-2; D uncertain. CDR3 in DNA: TGTGCCAGCAGGTTAACCAACGCGAACACCGGGGAGCTGTTTTTT. Its protein product is CASRLTNANTGELFF.